This entry describes one TCR beta chain. What it binds is not known. CDR1 is SGDLS and CDR2 is YYNGEE in the germline V gene. V was clipped by 0 bases and J by 4 bases; unmatched bases: 3. This CDR3 has 15 amino acids. This entry belongs to a study of graft-versus-host responses after intestinal transplantation. This table comes from immunoSEQ multiplex PCR, and its TCRdb copy is limited to in-frame clones, with some not included. The sample includes about 120,000 clones, approximately 92% of them seen just once. Study-level results: Detected in recipient marrow were GvH clones, some of which were first observed in ileum or blood.

The V gene is TRBV9, the J gene TRBJ2-5; 10 bases fit TRBD2. The sample was unstimulated CD4+ T cells sorted from spleen or lymph node cells, taken before transplant. This receptor was identified in a human donor who was the organ donor for an intestinal transplant. The CDR3 DNA reads TGTGCCAGCAGCGTAGGGCTAGCGGGAGCAGAGACCCAGTACTTC. This encodes CASSVGLAGAETQYF.